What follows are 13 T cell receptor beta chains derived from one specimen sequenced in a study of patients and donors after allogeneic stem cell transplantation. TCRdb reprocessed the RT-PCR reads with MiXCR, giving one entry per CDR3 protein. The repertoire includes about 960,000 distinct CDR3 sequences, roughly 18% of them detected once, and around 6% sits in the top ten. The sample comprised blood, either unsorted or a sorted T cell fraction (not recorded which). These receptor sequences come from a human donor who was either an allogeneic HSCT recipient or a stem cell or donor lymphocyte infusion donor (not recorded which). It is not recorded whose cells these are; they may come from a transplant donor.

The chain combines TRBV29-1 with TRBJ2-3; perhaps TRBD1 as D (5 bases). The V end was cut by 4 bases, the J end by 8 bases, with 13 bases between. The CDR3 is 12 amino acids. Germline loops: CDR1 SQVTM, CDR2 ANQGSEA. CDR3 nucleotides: TGCAGCGTTGGGGGCCTAGGGGTTACGCAGTATTTT. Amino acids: CSVGGLGVTQYF.

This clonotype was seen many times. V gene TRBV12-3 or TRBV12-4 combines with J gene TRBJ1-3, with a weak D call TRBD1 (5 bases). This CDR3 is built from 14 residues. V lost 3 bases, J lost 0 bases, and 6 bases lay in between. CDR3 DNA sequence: TGTGCCAGCAGTTTTGGGGGCTCTGGAAACACCATATATTTT. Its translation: CASSFGGSGNTIYF.

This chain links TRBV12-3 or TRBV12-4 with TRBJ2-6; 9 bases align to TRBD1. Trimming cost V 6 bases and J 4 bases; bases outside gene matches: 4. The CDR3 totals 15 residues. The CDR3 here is CASSRQGDGANVLTF. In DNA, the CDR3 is TGTGCCAGCAGCCGACAGGGGGACGGGGCCAACGTCCTGACTTTC.

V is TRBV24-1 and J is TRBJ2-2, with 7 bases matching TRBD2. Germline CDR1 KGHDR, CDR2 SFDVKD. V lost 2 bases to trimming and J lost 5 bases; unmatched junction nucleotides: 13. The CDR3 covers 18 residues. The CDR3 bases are TGTGCCACCAGTGATTCCACCCTAGCGGCCGCCCCAACCGGGGAGCTGTTTTTT. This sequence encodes CATSDSTLAAAPTGELFF.

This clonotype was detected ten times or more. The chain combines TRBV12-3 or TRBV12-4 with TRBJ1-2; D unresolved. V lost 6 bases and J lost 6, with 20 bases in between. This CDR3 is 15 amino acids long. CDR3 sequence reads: CASSLIVRAGNGYTF. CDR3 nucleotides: TGTGCCAGCAGCCTAATAGTGCGAGCTGGCAATGGCTACACCTTC.

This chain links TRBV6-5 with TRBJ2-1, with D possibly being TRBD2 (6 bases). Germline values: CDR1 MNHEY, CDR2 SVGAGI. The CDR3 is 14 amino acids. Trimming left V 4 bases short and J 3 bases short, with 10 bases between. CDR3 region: CASSFAGSYNEQFF. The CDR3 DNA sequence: TGTGCCAGCAGTTTTGCGGGAAGCTACAATGAGCAGTTCTTC.

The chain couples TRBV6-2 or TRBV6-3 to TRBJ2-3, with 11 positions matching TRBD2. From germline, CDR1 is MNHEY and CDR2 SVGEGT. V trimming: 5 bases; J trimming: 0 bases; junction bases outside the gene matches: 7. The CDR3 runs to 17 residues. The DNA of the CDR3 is TGTGCCAGCAGTCCTTGGACTAGCGGGTCCAGCACAGATACGCAGTATTTT. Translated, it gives CASSPWTSGSSTDTQYF.

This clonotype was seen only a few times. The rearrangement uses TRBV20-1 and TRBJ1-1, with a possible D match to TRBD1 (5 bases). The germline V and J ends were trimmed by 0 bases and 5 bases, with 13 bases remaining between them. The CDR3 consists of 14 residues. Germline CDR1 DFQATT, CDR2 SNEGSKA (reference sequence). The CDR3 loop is CSARDRRVRTEAFF. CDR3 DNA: TGCAGTGCTAGAGATCGCAGGGTTAGGACTGAAGCTTTCTTT.

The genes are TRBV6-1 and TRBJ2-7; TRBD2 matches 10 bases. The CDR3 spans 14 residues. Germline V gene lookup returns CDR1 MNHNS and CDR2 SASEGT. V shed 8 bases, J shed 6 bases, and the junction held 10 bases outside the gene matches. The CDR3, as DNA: TGTGCCAGCCGAATCAGCGGGGGGGCTGGCGAGCAGTACTTC. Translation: CASRISGGAGEQYF.

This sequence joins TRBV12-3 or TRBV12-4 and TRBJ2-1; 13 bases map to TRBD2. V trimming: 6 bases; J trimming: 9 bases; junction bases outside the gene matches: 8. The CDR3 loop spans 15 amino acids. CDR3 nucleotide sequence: TGTGCCAGCAGGGGAACTAGCGGGGGGGCCGGTGAGCAGTTCTTC. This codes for CASRGTSGGAGEQFF.

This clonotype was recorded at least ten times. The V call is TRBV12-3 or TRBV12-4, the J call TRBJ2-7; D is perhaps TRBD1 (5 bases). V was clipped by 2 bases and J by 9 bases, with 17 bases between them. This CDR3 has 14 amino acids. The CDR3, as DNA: TGTGCCAGCAGTTTACAGGGTTCCTTACGAGTGCAGTACTTC. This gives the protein CASSLQGSLRVQYF.

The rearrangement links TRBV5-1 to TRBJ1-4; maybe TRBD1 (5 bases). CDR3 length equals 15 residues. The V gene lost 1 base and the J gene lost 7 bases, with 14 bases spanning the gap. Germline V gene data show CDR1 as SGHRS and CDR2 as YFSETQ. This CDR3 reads CASSLLRGEGEKLFF. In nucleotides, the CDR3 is TGCGCCAGCAGCTTGTTACGAGGGGAGGGTGAAAAACTGTTTTTT.

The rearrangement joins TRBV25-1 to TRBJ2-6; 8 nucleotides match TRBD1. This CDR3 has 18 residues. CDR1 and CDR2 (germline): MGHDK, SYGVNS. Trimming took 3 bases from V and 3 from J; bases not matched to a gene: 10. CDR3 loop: CASSDGSDRVYGANVLTF. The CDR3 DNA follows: TGTGCCAGCAGTGACGGGTCGGACAGGGTATATGGGGCCAACGTCCTGACTTTC. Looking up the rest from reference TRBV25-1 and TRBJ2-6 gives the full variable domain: EADIYQTPRYLVIGTGKKITLECSQTMGHDKMYWYQQDPGMELHLIHYSYGVNSTEKGDLSSESTVSRIRTEHFPLTLESARPSHTSQYLCASSDGSDRVYGANVLTFGAGSRLTVL.